This T cell receptor (beta chain) was sequenced in a study of CD8 T cells in Susac syndrome. Roughly 0.45 to 1 ug RNA was reverse transcribed with random hexamers. MiXCR was run by TCRdb on the immunoSEQ multiplex PCR reads, yielding one entry per CDR3 protein. The sample comprises 140,000 to 150,000 distinct CDR3 sequences, about 95% of which are singletons, and about 0.11% rests with the top ten. The V and J ends lost 2 bases and 6 bases, in that order; junction bases with no gene match: 11. The CDR3 consists of 16 residues. The multiple sclerosis controls, all treatment-naive patients, had relapsing-remitting disease that was stable or active.

The receptor was isolated from a human donor with multiple sclerosis. The sample comprised CD4+ T cells from PBMCs. The chain couples TRBV23-1 to TRBJ2-5; 8 bases match TRBD2. TRBV23-1 is an ORF, and what it does is uncertain. The CDR3 reads CASSQRREGRGKTQYF. The CDR3 bases are TGCGCCAGCAGTCAACGTCGGGAGGGCCGGGGGAAGACCCAGTACTTC.